One and the same sample provided the 13 T cell receptor beta chains below, sequenced in a study of cytomegalovirus exposure and HLA in healthy donors. Vbeta (60) and Jbeta (13) primers were used in the PCR. Method: immunoSEQ multiplex PCR; TCRdb's copy keeps in-frame clones and lacks some. Among some 130,000 clones listed, roughly 83% were seen once. Sequencing used PBMCs. These receptors were taken from a man aged 35 to 55 in good health and CMV-seronegative.

V gene TRBV14 combines with J gene TRBJ2-2; 7 bases line up with TRBD1. The CDR3 contains 15 residues. J lost 5 bases, V lost 1 base, and 4 bases had no gene match. Germline V gene data show CDR1 as SGHDN and CDR2 as FVKESK. The CDR3, as DNA: TGTGCCAGCAGCCAAGGCAGGGGGTGGACCGGGGAGCTGTTTTTT. It specifies CASSQGRGWTGELFF.

This clone has only one observation. The chain employs TRBV11-2 and TRBJ2-5; D perhaps matches TRBD2 (7 bases). V lost 0 bases and J lost 4, with 15 bases in between. This CDR3 is 16 amino acids long. Germline CDR1 and CDR2: SGHAT and FQNNGV. DNA of the CDR3: TGTGCCAGCAGCTTAGAACCGGCGGGGGCGGGAGAGACCCAGTACTTC. Protein: CASSLEPAGAGETQYF.

This clone showed up just a few times. The chain joins TRBV7-2 to TRBJ2-3; D perhaps matches TRBD2 (7 bases). Germline CDR1 SGHTA, CDR2 FQGNSA. Trimming took off 1 base at V and 8 bases at J, with 19 bases between the two ends. There are 16 residues in the CDR3. CDR3 nucleotide sequence: TGTGCCAGCAGCTTAGGAATCGGGGGGCCGACTGGTACGCAGTATTTT. Residues: CASSLGIGGPTGTQYF.

The rearrangement uses TRBV1 and TRBJ2-1; the table's D gene call, TRBD2, was not cross checked with the DNA. TRBV1 is reported as a pseudogene. This CDR3 is 20 amino acids long. The chain's CDR3 is CTSTHFGTSGRRITYNEQFF. CDR3 coding DNA: TGCACCAGCACCCACTTCGGGACTAGCGGGAGGAGAATCACCTACAATGAGCAGTTCTTC.

The chain employs TRBV4-3 and TRBJ2-1; 7 bases align to TRBD1. The CDR3 extends over 14 amino acids. V lost 1 base, J lost 8 bases, and 5 bases stayed unmatched. CDR1 is LGHNA, CDR2 YSLEER, per germline. The CDR3 coding sequence is TGCGCCAGCAGCCAAGGACAGGGTAACGATGAGCAGTTCTTC. Protein sequence: CASSQGQGNDEQFF.

This chain joins TRBV4-3 and TRBJ2-1; 7 nucleotides agree with TRBD2. V gave up 1 base and J gave up 8 bases; unmatched junction bases: 5. CDR3 length: 14 residues. CDR1 and CDR2 (germline): LGHNA, YSLEER. DNA of the CDR3: TGCGCCAGCAGCCAAGGAGGGAGGGTCGATGAGCAGTTCTTC. Its protein product is CASSQGGRVDEQFF.

This clone was seen only once. The chain uses TRBV5-1 and TRBJ1-2; D not resolved. Trimming took off 0 bases at V and 10 bases at J, with 10 bases between the two ends. Germline values: CDR1 SGHRS, CDR2 YFSETQ. CDR3 length: 12 amino acids. The CDR3 reads CASSLERVHYTF. The CDR3 DNA is TGCGCCAGCAGCTTGGAACGGGTCCACTACACCTTC.

The genes are TRBV4-2 and TRBJ2-5; 11 nucleotides align to TRBD1. The junction had 2 bases not matched to a gene; V was cut back by 4 bases and J by 1 base. Germline loops: CDR1 LGHNA, CDR2 YNFKEQ. CDR3 length: 15 amino acids. CDR3 sequence (DNA): TGTGCCAGCAGCCGAGGACAGGGGGCCCAAGAGACCCAGTACTTC. Amino acid sequence: CASSRGQGAQETQYF.

DNA for the CDR3: TGCGCCAGCAGCTTGGGTGCAGGGGATACTGAAGCTTTCTTT. Encoded protein: CASSLGAGDTEAFF. The J gene is TRBJ1-1, the V gene TRBV5-1; D may be TRBD1 (6 bases). The germline V gene has CDR1 SGHRS and CDR2 YFSETQ. V shed 0 bases and J shed 5 bases, with 11 bases lying between them. CDR3 length: 14 amino acids.

V gene TRBV2 combines with J gene TRBJ2-7, with TRBD1 as a possible D gene (5 bases). Germline loops: CDR1 SNHLY, CDR2 FYNNEI. The V gene lost 6 bases and the J gene lost 3 bases, with 12 bases spanning the gap. There are 13 residues in the CDR3. The CDR3 DNA reads as TGTGCCAGCAGAGTCCGTAGGGGCTACGAGCAGTACTTC. Translating gives CASRVRRGYEQYF.

The rearrangement links TRBV6-6 to TRBJ2-5; D remains unclear. CDR1 and CDR2 (germline): MNHNY, SVGAGI (reference sequence). The V gene lost 10 bases and the J gene lost 1 base, with 7 bases spanning the gap. This CDR3 has 11 amino acids. DNA for the CDR3: TGTGCCACCCTTCTCCAAGAGACCCAGTACTTC. The encoded protein is CATLLQETQYF.

J is TRBJ1-5 and V is TRBV6-1, with unresolved D. Between the trimmed V and J ends, which lost 0 bases and 4 bases, there was a span of 16 bases. CDR1 is MNHNS and CDR2 is SASEGT in the germline V gene. The CDR3 has 17 amino acids. This CDR3 is CASSEALRPRENQPQHF. The CDR3, as DNA: TGTGCCAGCAGTGAAGCGCTAAGGCCGAGGGAAAATCAGCCCCAGCATTTT.

The rearrangement joins TRBV19 to TRBJ1-5; D might be TRBD1 (6 bases). CDR1 and CDR2 from the germline V gene are LNHDA and SQIVND (reference sequence). The CDR3 runs 15 residues. V shed 2 bases and J shed 3 bases, with 11 bases lying between them. This chain's CDR3 is CASSITGWNNQPQHF. The CDR3 nucleotides are TGTGCCAGTAGTATAACAGGGTGGAACAATCAGCCCCAGCATTTT.